These T cell receptor beta chains were read from a single sample in a study of OX40 agonist ivuxolimab in advanced cancers. Some clones are missing from TCRdb's copy, which holds only in-frame ones; the method was immunoSEQ multiplex PCR. The table records 100,000 to 130,000 clones, less than 95% of them present only once. Sequences were derived from CD4+ or CD8+ T cells sorted from blood, sampled in a trial of the OX40 agonist ivuxolimab. These receptor sequences come from an adult with an advanced solid tumor such as melanoma, head and neck, liver or kidney cancer. CDR3s include the opening cysteine and the closing phenylalanine or tryptophan. The D gene is left open where the match is weak. Rows give clone size only sometimes, using once, few, many, or a class for an expanded clone.

J gene	V gene	CDR3 length	D gene	clone size	CDR3 DNA	CDR3 protein
TRBJ1-2	TRBV30	12	NA	NA	TGTGCCAGAGGGCGGGGGGACTATGGCTACACCTTC	CARGRGDYGYTF
TRBJ2-2	TRBV19	13	TRBD2	NA	TGTGCCAGACATGGACTAGCGGGCGGGGAGCTGTTTTTT	CARHGLAGGELFF
TRBJ1-5	TRBV5-6	13	NA	NA	TGTGCCAGCAGCTCGTCTAGCAATCAGCCCCAGCATTTT	CASSSSSNQPQHF
TRBJ2-2	TRBV6-6	14	NA	NA	TGTGCCAGCAGTTACTTCGGAAACACCGGGGAGCTGTTTTTT	CASSYFGNTGELFF
TRBJ1-3	TRBV6-6	13	NA	NA	TGTGCCAGCACCGGGACACTAGGAAACACCATATATTTT	CASTGTLGNTIYF
TRBJ2-7	TRBV11-2	14	TRBD1	once	TGTGCCAGCAGCATCTTTCGGGACAGGGTCGAGCAGTACTTC	CASSIFRDRVEQYF
TRBJ2-3	TRBV5-1	12	NA	NA	TGCGCCAGCAGCGGGGACACAGATACGCAGTATTTT	CASSGDTDTQYF
TRBJ1-2	TRBV30	16	TRBD1	NA	TGTGCCTGGAGTCCCCCAGGGGGGGCATCTAACTATGGCTACACCTTC	CAWSPPGGASNYGYTF
TRBJ1-6	TRBV18	15	NA	NA	TGTGCCAGCTCACTACGGAGCTCCTATAATTCACCCCTCCACTTT	CASSLRSSYNSPLHF
TRBJ2-7	TRBV6-6	14	TRBD1	NA	TGTGCCAGCAGCCAGGACAGGGGAACCTACGAGCAGTACTTC	CASSQDRGTYEQYF
TRBJ2-7	TRBV6-5	14	NA	NA	TGTGCCAGCAGTTACCGGTCAGGGATGGAGGAGCAGTACTTC	CASSYRSGMEEQYF
TRBJ1-2	TRBV30	14	TRBD1	NA	TGTGCCTGGAACCACCCACAGGGGGGGAACGGCTACACCTTC	CAWNHPQGGNGYTF
TRBJ2-3	TRBV2	15	TRBD2	NA	TGTGCCAGCAGCCTCGGGACTATTAGCACAGATACGCAGTATTTT	CASSLGTISTDTQYF
TRBJ2-7	TRBV6-5	15	TRBD2	NA	TGTGCCAGCAGATATAGGGCTAGCGGGAACCACGAGCAGTACTTC	CASRYRASGNHEQYF
TRBJ2-4	TRBV27	18	TRBD2	NA	TGTGCCAGCAGCCTCCTGCGGGTCCCGGGGGGAACCAAAAACATTCAGTACTTC	CASSLLRVPGGTKNIQYF
TRBJ1-1	TRBV18	13	NA	once	TGTGCCAGCTCCCCTATAACAGACACTGAAGCTTTCTTT	CASSPITDTEAFF
TRBJ2-7	TRBV19	15	TRBD2	NA	TGTGCCAGTAGACTCACTAGCGGGAGCTCCTACGAGCAGTACTTC	CASRLTSGSSYEQYF
TRBJ1-4	TRBV6-6	13	NA	NA	TGTGCCAGCAGTTACTCAGGCCTTGAAAAACTGTTTTTT	CASSYSGLEKLFF
TRBJ2-1	TRBV19	19	TRBD2	NA	TGTGCCAGTAGTCGGGGACTAAGGTCACCCGATAGCTCCTACAATGAGCAGTTCTTC	CASSRGLRSPDSSYNEQFF
TRBJ2-7	TRBV5-4	15	NA	NA	TGTGCCAGCAGCCCGAAGGTTAGCGTCTCCTACGAGCAGTACTTC	CASSPKVSVSYEQYF
TRBJ1-1	TRBV11-3	14	NA	NA	TGTGCCAGCAGCTTCGAATCAGTGAACACTGAAGCTTTCTTT	CASSFESVNTEAFF
TRBJ2-7	TRBV5-1	14	NA	NA	TGCGCCAGCAGCTTGCTGGACAGAGACTACGAGCAGTACTTC	CASSLLDRDYEQYF
TRBJ1-2	TRBV2	12	NA	NA	TGTGCCAGCAGCCAAAGACTGGGTGGCTACACCTTC	CASSQRLGGYTF
TRBJ1-5	TRBV7-9	14	TRBD1	NA	TGTGCCAGCACCGTTGGGACAGGGAATCAGCCCCAGCATTTT	CASTVGTGNQPQHF
TRBJ1-2	TRBV7-3	14	NA	NA	TGTGCCAGCAGCATGGGCACCGGAAACTATGGCTACACCTTC	CASSMGTGNYGYTF
TRBJ2-5	TRBV29-1	12	TRBD2	NA	TGCAGCGTTGAAGAGGGAGGGGAGACCCAGTACTTC	CSVEEGGETQYF
TRBJ2-1	TRBV19	13	NA	NA	TGTGCCAGTAGTATAGATAGGGTTAATGAGCAGTTCTTC	CASSIDRVNEQFF
TRBJ2-3	TRBV29-1	13	NA	medium-sized	TGCAGCGTACGCCGAACAGGGCCAGATACGCAGTATTTT	CSVRRTGPDTQYF
TRBJ1-2	TRBV6-1	12	NA	NA	TGTGCCAGCATTTCCAGGGACTATGGCTACACCTTC	CASISRDYGYTF
TRBJ2-1	TRBV5-1	13	NA	NA	TGCGCCAGCAGCTTGTACGCTGTGGATGAGCAGTTCTTC	CASSLYAVDEQFF
TRBJ2-2	TRBV6-1	16	TRBD1	NA	TGTGCCAGCAGTGGCAGGGGGCTGTGGGGCACCGGGGAGCTGTTTTTT	CASSGRGLWGTGELFF
TRBJ2-6	TRBV5-8	16	TRBD1	once	TGTGCCAGCAGCTGGGACAGGGGTTCCGGGGCCAACGTCCTGACTTTC	CASSWDRGSGANVLTF
TRBJ1-2	TRBV7-3	16	TRBD1	NA	TGTGCCAGCAGCGTACTCAGAACAGGGGGACTTGATGGCTACACCTTC	CASSVLRTGGLDGYTF
TRBJ2-1	TRBV6-1	18	TRBD2	NA	TGTGCCAGCAGTGCCCTAGGGGGGAGCGGGAGATCGTGGAATGAGCAGTTCTTC	CASSALGGSGRSWNEQFF
TRBJ2-3	TRBV5-1	14	NA	NA	TGCGCCAGCAGCTTGGTTTTAGCAAGCGATACGCAGTATTTT	CASSLVLASDTQYF
TRBJ1-5	TRBV5-6	12	NA	few	TGTGCCAGCAGTTACAGGGACCAGCCCCAGCATTTT	CASSYRDQPQHF
TRBJ1-5	TRBV6-5	15	NA	once	TGTGCCAGCAGTTACGGGGCAAATAACAATCAGCCCCAGCATTTT	CASSYGANNNQPQHF
TRBJ2-4	TRBV7-8	14	NA	NA	TGTGCCAGCAGCTTAGTCTTTCCGGACACCATTCAGTACTTC	CASSLVFPDTIQYF
TRBJ1-6	TRBV18	16	NA	NA	TGTGCCAGCTCACCACCGAGTCAGGGAGGTAATTCACCCCTCCACTTT	CASSPPSQGGNSPLHF
TRBJ1-3	TRBV6-5	14	NA	NA	TGTGCCAGCAGCGTAGGCGGGGGAGGAAACACCATATATTTT	CASSVGGGGNTIYF
TRBJ2-6	TRBV5-1	18	NA	NA	TGCGCCAGCAGCTCCCGCGCAGGGACTTTGGACTGGGCCAACGTCCTGACTTTC	CASSSRAGTLDWANVLTF
TRBJ1-4	TRBV5-5	13	NA	once	TGTGCCAGCAGTCGGGACCTCAATGAAAAACTGTTTTTT	CASSRDLNEKLFF
TRBJ1-1	TRBV5-4	14	NA	few	TGTGCCAGCAGCCTTCAGGGGACCAACACTGAAGCTTTCTTT	CASSLQGTNTEAFF
TRBJ2-7	TRBV6-5	14	NA	NA	TGTGCCAGCACTCCGAGGGGGGGGCGGCACGAGCAGTACTTC	CASTPRGGRHEQYF
TRBJ2-5	TRBV19	14	NA	NA	TGTGCCAGTAACCTTGGACAGAGCCAAGAGACCCAGTACTTC	CASNLGQSQETQYF
TRBJ2-1	TRBV7-8	18	NA	NA	TGTGCCAGCAGCTTAAAGATCACTTCAGGTCCCCCCTACAATGAGCAGTTCTTC	CASSLKITSGPPYNEQFF
TRBJ2-3	TRBV11-3	12	NA	NA	TGTGCCAGCAGCTTGGGCGGAAATACGCAGTATTTT	CASSLGGNTQYF
TRBJ2-5	TRBV7-6	12	NA	NA	TGTGCCGCAAGGCAGGGGGGTGAGACCCAGTACTTC	CAARQGGETQYF
TRBJ1-4	TRBV5-1	15	TRBD1	NA	TGCGCCAGCAGCATAAGACAGGGGGCAGGGGAAAAACTGTTTTTT	CASSIRQGAGEKLFF
TRBJ1-1	TRBV18	13	NA	NA	TGTGCCAGCTCACCAACCCTGAACACTGAAGCTTTCTTT	CASSPTLNTEAFF
TRBJ1-5	TRBV7-2	15	NA	NA	TGTGCCAGCAGCTTAGTTCCCGGGAGCAATCAGCCCCAGCATTTT	CASSLVPGSNQPQHF
TRBJ2-5	TRBV19	13	TRBD1	medium-sized	TGTGCCAGTAGTATACAGGGGGCCGAGACCCAGTACTTC	CASSIQGAETQYF
TRBJ1-3	TRBV6-6	15	TRBD1	once	TGTGCCAGCAGCGACAGGGTCTCGGCTGGAAACACCATATATTTT	CASSDRVSAGNTIYF
TRBJ2-3	TRBV5-1	14	NA	NA	TGCGCCAGCACCCGAGGGGGGGAGACGGATACGCAGTATTTT	CASTRGGETDTQYF